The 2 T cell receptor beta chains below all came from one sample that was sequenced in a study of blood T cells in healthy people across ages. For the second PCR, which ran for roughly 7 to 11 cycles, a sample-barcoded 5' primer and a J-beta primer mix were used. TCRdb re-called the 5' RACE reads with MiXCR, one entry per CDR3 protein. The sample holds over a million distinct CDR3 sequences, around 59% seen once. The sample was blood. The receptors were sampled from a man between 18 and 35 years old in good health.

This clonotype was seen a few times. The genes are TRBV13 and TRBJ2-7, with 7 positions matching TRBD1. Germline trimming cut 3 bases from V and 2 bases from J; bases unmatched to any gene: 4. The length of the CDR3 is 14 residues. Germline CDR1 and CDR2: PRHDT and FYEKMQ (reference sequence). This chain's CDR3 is CASSFGTDTYEQYF. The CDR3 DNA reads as TGTGCCAGCAGCTTCGGGACAGACACCTACGAGCAGTACTTC.

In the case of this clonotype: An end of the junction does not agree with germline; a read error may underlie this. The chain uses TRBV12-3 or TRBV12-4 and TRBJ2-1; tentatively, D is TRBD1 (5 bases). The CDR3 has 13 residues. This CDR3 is CASSPGHDKEQFF. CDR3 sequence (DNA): TGTGCCAGCAGTCCAGGACACGACAAGGAGCAGTTCTTC.